Below, 26 T cell receptor beta chains from the same sample are listed, as sequenced in a study of identical twins. Each CDR3 protein gets one entry after TCRdb re-called the 5' RACE reads with MiXCR. The table shows around 570,000 distinct CDR3 sequences, with nearly 10% occurring only once. This same sample was also part of a study on yellow fever vaccine responses in identical twins.

The material sequenced was PBMCs. The receptor set was obtained from a woman under 30 in good health.

CDR3 bases: TGCTGCGCTAGAGACGAGGCCTTAGGACTCGAGACCGGGGAGCTGTTTTTT. Residues: CCARDEALGLETGELFF. The rearrangement uses TRBV20-1 and TRBJ2-2; TRBD2 is a possible D gene (5 bases). This CDR3 is built from 17 residues. Germline CDR1 reads DFQATT; CDR2 reads SNEGSKA (reference sequence).

This clonotype has a count of ten or more. The chain uses TRBV29-1 and TRBJ2-1; D is unresolved. The CDR3 totals 12 residues. The germline gives CDR1 SQVTM, CDR2 ANQGSEA. V shed 2 bases and J shed 6 bases, with 8 bases lying between them. The CDR3 is CSVERSGNEQFF. CDR3 bases: TGCAGCGTTGAAAGGTCCGGCAATGAGCAGTTCTTC.

This clonotype was picked up a small number of times. The chain employs TRBV29-1 and TRBJ2-7; 9 bases agree with TRBD1. J gave up 2 bases and V 1 base, and 3 bases lay outside the gene matches. The CDR3 is made up of 14 amino acids. CDR1 is SQVTM and CDR2 is ANQGSEA in the germline V gene. The CDR3 spells CSVEGQGETYEQYF. The CDR3 DNA follows: TGCAGCGTTGAAGGACAGGGGGAGACCTACGAGCAGTACTTC.

This clonotype was seen a few times. The genes are TRBV6-2 or TRBV6-3 and TRBJ2-2; no reliable D call. There are 13 residues in the CDR3. In germline, CDR1 is MNHEY, CDR2 SVGEGT. V was clipped by 3 bases and J by 6 bases, with 8 bases between them. Written as DNA, the CDR3 is TGTGCCAGCAGTTATAGGGTATCCGGGGAGCTGTTTTTT. Protein: CASSYRVSGELFF.

In its sample, this clonotype was seen many times. V is TRBV20-1 and J is TRBJ1-6; 8 bases map to TRBD1. V lost 3 bases to trimming and J lost 4 bases; unmatched junction nucleotides: 2. The CDR3 length is 14 residues. The germline V gene encodes CDR1 DFQATT and CDR2 SNEGSKA (reference sequence). CDR3 nucleotide sequence: TGCAGTGCTAGGGGACAGGAGTATAATTCACCCCTCCACTTT. Protein product: CSARGQEYNSPLHF.

The chain recombines TRBV14 with TRBJ2-1, with 7 bases aligning to TRBD2. After removal of 5 bases from V and 8 bases from J, the junction contained 6 bases not matched to a gene. The germline V gene has CDR1 SGHDN and CDR2 FVKESK. The CDR3 loop spans 13 amino acids. This chain's CDR3 is CASSTRGVYEQFF. The CDR3 DNA reads as TGTGCCAGCAGCACACGGGGGGTTTATGAGCAGTTCTTC.

This clonotype appeared once. V usage is TRBV30 and J usage is TRBJ2-1; D gene unclear. The V end lost 2 bases, the J end lost 0 bases, and 14 bases lay between the germline ends. This CDR3 comprises 16 residues. The germline V gene has CDR1 GTSNPN and CDR2 SVGIG (reference sequence). Here the CDR3 reads CAWSLMTVSSYNEQFF. DNA of the CDR3: TGTGCCTGGAGTTTAATGACTGTCAGCTCCTACAATGAGCAGTTCTTC.

This clonotype was recorded at least ten times. The chain is built from TRBV6-1 and TRBJ1-6; no clear D gene. CDR3 length: 14 amino acids. Germline CDR1 reads MNHNS; CDR2 reads SASEGT. V was pared by 5 bases and J by 8 bases, with 13 bases between. The CDR3 nucleotides are TGTGCCAGCAGTCGGGCCCTCAGCGATTCACCCCTCCACTTT. Encoded protein: CASSRALSDSPLHF.

This clonotype was seen at least ten times. V is TRBV29-1 and J is TRBJ2-7; TRBD1 agrees at 7 bases. V lost 3 bases and J lost 3; bases outside the gene matches: 5. CDR3 length equals 13 residues. Germline V gene lookup returns CDR1 SQVTM and CDR2 ANQGSEA. For the CDR3, the DNA is TGCAGCGTTGATGGCTCAGGGGGCTACGAGCAGTACTTC. The encoded protein is CSVDGSGGYEQYF.

This clonotype was observed a few times. The chain joins TRBV7-6 to TRBJ2-7; 7 nucleotides align to TRBD1. Per germline, CDR1 SGHVS and CDR2 FNYEAQ. The CDR3 contains 14 residues. The J segment lost 3 bases and the V segment lost 3 bases, leaving 5 bases of the junction unmatched. CDR3 nucleotide sequence: TGTGCCAGCAGCTTCGGGACAGAATTCTACGAGCAGTACTTC. It encodes CASSFGTEFYEQYF. Combining the CDR3 with reference TRBV7-6 and TRBJ2-7 gives the whole variable domain GAGVSQSPRYKVTKRGQDVALRCDPISGHVSLYWYRQALGQGPEFLTYFNYEAQQDKSGLPNDRFSAERPEGSISTLTIQRTEQRDSAMYRCASSFGTEFYEQYFGPGTRLTVT.

At least ten counts were recorded for this clonotype. V is TRBV12-3 or TRBV12-4 and J is TRBJ1-2; D possibly corresponds to TRBD1 (6 bases). The CDR3 extends over 14 amino acids. V shed 1 base and J shed 6 bases, with 12 bases lying between them. The CDR3 DNA is TGTGCCAGCAGTTTAGTGGGGGCGCTTCATGGCTACACCTTC. It codes for CASSLVGALHGYTF.

The V gene is TRBV9, the J gene TRBJ2-3, with 12 bases fitting TRBD2. The CDR3 spans 16 residues. V shed 4 bases, J shed 4 bases, and the junction held 7 bases outside the gene matches. Germline values: CDR1 SGDLS, CDR2 YYNGEE. The CDR3 loop reads CASSYGTSGFADTQYF. The CDR3 coding sequence is TGTGCCAGCAGCTATGGGACTAGCGGGTTTGCAGATACGCAGTATTTT.

A few counts support this clonotype. The V call is TRBV5-1, the J call TRBJ1-1; no reliable D call. CDR3 length: 15 residues. From germline, CDR1 is SGHRS and CDR2 YFSETQ. The ends were cut back, 0 bases at V and 2 bases at J, with 11 bases in the middle. The CDR3 bases are TGCGCCAGCAGCTTGGGAATGGAACTAAACACTGAAGCTTTCTTT. Its protein is CASSLGMELNTEAFF.

This clonotype showed up many times. The chain joins TRBV6-4 to TRBJ1-1; D not resolved. V gave up 2 bases and J gave up 4 bases, with 8 bases separating them. The CDR3 runs 13 residues. CDR1 and CDR2 (germline): MRHNA, SNTAGT. The CDR3 DNA sequence: TGTGCCAGCAGTGACAGGGCTGGCACTGAAGCTTTCTTT. Translating it yields CASSDRAGTEAFF.

This clonotype came up a few times. This chain joins TRBV25-1 and TRBJ2-5, with TRBD2 as a possible D gene (6 bases). This CDR3 has 13 residues. Trimming removed 3 bases from V and 4 bases from J, with 9 bases in between. Germline-derived CDR1 and CDR2 are MGHDK and SYGVNS. CDR3 in DNA: TGTGCCAGCAGTGAGGAGGGGAGAGAGACCCAGTACTTC. Translated, it gives CASSEEGRETQYF.

This clonotype was found a few times. V is TRBV18 and J is TRBJ1-1; D uncertain. Germline V lookup: CDR1 KGHSH, CDR2 LQKENI. V dropped 2 bases and J dropped 2 bases, with 15 bases sitting between them. This CDR3 has 16 amino acids. The CDR3 protein is CASSPLLGGDNTEAFF. In DNA form, the CDR3 reads TGTGCCAGCTCACCATTGCTGGGAGGTGACAACACTGAAGCTTTCTTT. Using reference TRBV18 and TRBJ1-1 for the parts outside the CDR3, the full variable domain is NAGVMQNPRHLVRRRGQEARLRCSPMKGHSHVYWYRQLPEEGLKFMVYLQKENIIDESGMPKERFSAEFPKEGPSILRIQQVVRGDSAAYFCASSPLLGGDNTEAFFGQGTRLTVV.

This chain connects TRBV7-9 to TRBJ1-5, with a possible D match to TRBD1 (5 bases). Germline CDR1 reads SEHNR; CDR2 reads FQNEAQ (reference sequence). V was trimmed by 4 bases and J by 0 bases, leaving 10 bases between them. The CDR3 has 15 amino acids. In DNA form, the CDR3 reads TGTGCCAGCAGCTCGGGGGATTATAGCAATCAGCCCCAGCATTTT. It is translated as CASSSGDYSNQPQHF.

The chain is built from TRBV27 and TRBJ2-7; D gene uncertain. Between the trimmed V and J ends, which lost 5 bases and 2 bases, there was a span of 13 bases. The CDR3 consists of 14 residues. Germline V gene sequence: CDR1 MNHEY, CDR2 SMNVEV (reference sequence). The CDR3 sequence: CASSPLLPAYEQYF. In DNA form, the CDR3 reads TGTGCCAGCAGTCCCCTCCTACCAGCCTACGAGCAGTACTTC.

The chain employs TRBV2 and TRBJ2-2; D remains unclear. Trimming removed 6 bases at V and 5 bases at J, with 13 bases between. Per the germline V gene, CDR1 is SNHLY and CDR2 is FYNNEI. CDR3 length: 14 amino acids. CDR3 sequence: CASSTVARTGELFF. The DNA for the CDR3 is TGTGCCAGCAGCACAGTCGCGAGGACCGGGGAGCTGTTTTTT.

This clonotype was detected many times. V and J are TRBV10-3 and TRBJ1-3; D might be TRBD1 (6 bases). The germline V gene has CDR1 ENHRY and CDR2 SYGVKD. The V end was cut by 8 bases, the J end by 0 bases, with 14 bases between. The length of the CDR3 is 15 residues. The CDR3 bases are TGTGCCATCGGACAGAACCAACTCTCTGGAAACACCATATATTTT. This sequence encodes CAIGQNQLSGNTIYF.

This clonotype was seen repeatedly, ten times or more. The V call is TRBV6-2 or TRBV6-3, the J call TRBJ2-1; 10 positions match TRBD1. Germline V gene lookup returns CDR1 MNHEY and CDR2 SVGEGT. This CDR3 comprises 15 residues. Losses at the gene ends were 5 bases for V and 6 bases for J; bases not matched to a gene: 7. CDR3 DNA sequence: TGTGCCAGCAGTACAGGGACAGGGGTGACCAATGAGCAGTTCTTC. This sequence encodes CASSTGTGVTNEQFF.

Many counts were recorded for this clonotype. This chain uses TRBV29-1 with TRBJ2-3; TRBD1 agrees at 7 bases. Germline lookup yields CDR1 SQVTM and CDR2 ANQGSEA. This CDR3 is 11 amino acids long. The CDR3 DNA is TGCTCGACAGGGCACACAGATACGCAGTATTTT. Translating it yields CSTGHTDTQYF.

This clonotype was recorded a few times. The chain uses TRBV27 and TRBJ1-5, with D perhaps matching TRBD1 (5 bases). This CDR3 region has 12 residues. The germline CDR1 and CDR2 sequences are MNHEY and SMNVEV (reference sequence). The germline V and J ends were trimmed by 4 bases and 12 bases, with 13 bases remaining between them. The CDR3 DNA follows: TGTGCCAGCAGTTCTCGAGGGACGGGCCAGCATTTT. Its protein is CASSSRGTGQHF.

This clonotype was counted ten times or more. CDR3 loop: CASNRQGGIETQYF. The DNA for the CDR3 is TGCGCCAGCAACAGACAGGGCGGCATCGAGACCCAGTACTTC. The chain links TRBV10-2 to TRBJ2-5; 7 bases line up with TRBD1. This CDR3 region has 14 residues. CDR1 and CDR2 (germline): WSHSY, SAAADI. The trim removed 7 bases at V and 5 bases at J, leaving 10 bases unmatched.

This clonotype appeared a few times. J is TRBJ2-3 and V is TRBV7-9; TRBD2 aligns across 14 bases. The length of the CDR3 is 17 residues. After removal of 3 bases from V and 4 bases from J, the junction contained 6 bases not matched to a gene. CDR1 and CDR2 (germline): SEHNR, FQNEAQ (reference sequence). CDR3 sequence reads: CASSLGTSGSESDTQYF. CDR3 coding DNA: TGTGCCAGCAGCTTGGGGACTAGCGGGAGTGAGTCAGATACGCAGTATTTT.

About this clonotype: The junction departs from germline at one end; a sequencing error may be responsible. DNA for the CDR3: TGTGCCAGCAGCAAATCAGAGACAGGGTCTCCTGCCTACGAGCAGTACTTC. Translated, it gives CASSKSETGSPAYEQYF. The chain is built from TRBV16 and TRBJ2-7; TRBD1 matches at 7 bases. Looked up from germline, CDR1 is KGHSY and CDR2 is FQNENV. The CDR3 length is 17 residues.